The 30 T cell receptor beta chains in this list originate from one sample, sequenced in a study of blood T cell repertoires in COVID-19. The assay was immunoSEQ multiplex PCR, and TCRdb's table has in-frame clones only and misses some. The table includes some 200,000 clones, around 90% detected once. The sequenced material came from PBMCs or T cells enriched from blood (not recorded which). The receptors were sampled from a woman aged 25 to 39 who had recovered from COVID-19.

The sample holds a few counts of this clone. The genes are TRBV3-1 (or the pseudogene TRBV3-2) and TRBJ2-7; TRBD1 agrees at 7 bases. This CDR3 spans 12 amino acids. CDR1 is LGHDT and CDR2 is YNNKEL in the germline V gene (reference sequence). Trimming took 8 bases from V and 4 from J; bases not matched to a gene: 5. CDR3: CASRDRDYEQYF. DNA of the CDR3: TGTGCCAGCCGCGACAGGGATTACGAGCAGTACTTC.

The chain joins TRBV4-2 to TRBJ2-7, with 11 bases matching TRBD2. The CDR3 has 16 residues. Germline assignment: CDR1 LGHNA and CDR2 YNFKEQ. V shed 1 base and J 1 base; nucleotides not matched to a gene: 3. The CDR3 loop is CASSQALAGGSYEQYF. The CDR3 DNA sequence: TGTGCCAGCAGCCAAGCTCTAGCGGGAGGTTCCTACGAGCAGTACTTC.

The chain uses TRBV5-1 and TRBJ2-1; D perhaps matches TRBD1 (5 bases). The germline CDR1 and CDR2 sequences are SGHRS and YFSETQ. The CDR3 runs 13 residues. The ends were cut back, 0 bases at V and 7 bases at J, with 8 bases in the middle. CDR3: CASSLEGHNEQFF. CDR3 sequence (DNA): TGCGCCAGCAGCTTGGAGGGGCATAATGAGCAGTTCTTC.

As to this clone: At the DNA level, this CDR3 is encoded by other sequences in the same sample as well. This sequence joins TRBV24-1 and TRBJ1-2; a weak D match, TRBD1 (5 bases). This CDR3 is built from 14 residues. Per the germline V gene, CDR1 is KGHDR and CDR2 is SFDVKD. V was pared by 2 bases and J by 5 bases, with 11 bases between. DNA for the CDR3: TGTGCCACCAGTGATTATGACAGCTCATATGGCTACACCTTC. Encoded protein: CATSDYDSSYGYTF.

The chain carries TRBV12-3 or TRBV12-4 and TRBJ1-1, with 8 nucleotides matching TRBD1. The CDR3 consists of 13 residues. Trimming at V came to 6 bases and at J to 7 bases, leaving 7 bases not matched to a gene. For the CDR3, the DNA is TGTGCCAGCAGCCTTGGGACAGGCCGTGAAGCTTTCTTT. It translates to CASSLGTGREAFF.

The chain employs TRBV25-1 and TRBJ2-5; perhaps TRBD2 as D (5 bases). Trimming removed 8 bases from V and 1 base from J, with 17 bases in between. The CDR3 consists of 15 residues. Per germline, CDR1 MGHDK and CDR2 SYGVNS. The CDR3 nucleotides read TGTGCCAGCGCGCGCCCGGGGAGCGCCCAAGAGACCCAGTACTTC. The encoded protein is CASARPGSAQETQYF.

The chain links TRBV11-3 to TRBJ2-5; 9 nucleotides match TRBD2. This CDR3 has 15 residues. Trimming cost V 0 bases and J 3 bases; bases outside gene matches: 2. Germline CDR1 SGHNT, CDR2 YENEEA. CDR3: CASSLEVAGEETQYF. The DNA of the CDR3 is TGTGCCAGCAGCTTAGAAGTAGCGGGAGAAGAGACCCAGTACTTC.

This clone was found once. This chain links TRBV9 with TRBJ1-3; no reliable D call. V was cut by 0 bases and J by 0 bases, with 10 bases left in between. CDR3 length: 16 amino acids. Germline loops: CDR1 SGDLS, CDR2 YYNGEE. CDR3 coding DNA: TGTGCCAGCAGCGTAGGTTCCAGGATCTCTGGAAACACCATATATTTT. It specifies CASSVGSRISGNTIYF.

J is TRBJ2-3 and V is TRBV19, with 7 bases that match TRBD1. Germline V gene data show CDR1 as LNHDA and CDR2 as SQIVND (reference sequence). J gave up 2 bases and V 3 bases, and 5 bases lay outside the gene matches. The CDR3 is 15 residues long. For the CDR3, the DNA is TGTGCCAGTAGTATTAGGGACAGCCACACAGATACGCAGTATTTT. Protein product: CASSIRDSHTDTQYF.

The table lists this clone with a count of one. The J gene is TRBJ2-6, the V gene TRBV5-5; D is undetermined. Germline values: CDR1 SGHKS, CDR2 YYEKEE (reference sequence). This CDR3 is built from 16 residues. The V end lost 0 bases, the J end lost 0 bases, and 7 bases lay between the germline ends. This CDR3 reads CASSLVGTSGANVLTF. The CDR3 DNA reads as TGTGCCAGCAGCTTGGTCGGTACCTCTGGGGCCAACGTCCTGACTTTC.

This clone came up once. V usage is TRBV4-2 and J usage is TRBJ2-5; 8 bases are shared with TRBD2. The V gene's germline CDR1 is LGHNA and CDR2 YNFKEQ. Germline trimming cut 0 bases from V and 7 bases from J; bases unmatched to any gene: 10. CDR3 length: 16 residues. CDR3 sequence reads: CASSQELTSVGGTQYF. Written as DNA, the CDR3 is TGTGCCAGCAGCCAAGAGCTGACTAGCGTGGGGGGGACCCAGTACTTC.

This chain connects TRBV7-6 to TRBJ2-3, with TRBD2 identical over 13 bases. Losses at the gene ends were 1 base for V and 1 base for J; bases not matched to a gene: 5. The CDR3 spans 18 residues. The V gene's germline CDR1 is SGHVS and CDR2 FNYEAQ. CDR3 amino acids: CASSLVLAGGSGTDTQYF. The CDR3 nucleotides read TGTGCCAGCAGCTTAGTACTAGCGGGAGGGAGTGGCACAGATACGCAGTATTTT.

The V gene is TRBV5-6, the J gene TRBJ2-1; 10 bases are shared with TRBD1. V trimming: 4 bases; J trimming: 7 bases; junction bases outside the gene matches: 8. Germline CDR1 and CDR2: SGHDT and YYEEEE. CDR3 length: 15 residues. The CDR3 loop is CASSHTGTGDNEQFF. CDR3 sequence (DNA): TGTGCCAGCAGCCACACCGGGACAGGGGATAATGAGCAGTTCTTC.

This clone was picked up one time. This chain connects TRBV5-4 to TRBJ2-7; 8 bases are a match to TRBD2. The CDR3 consists of 16 residues. Germline CDR1 reads SGHNT; CDR2 reads YYREEE (reference sequence). Trimming cost V 0 bases and J 6 bases; bases outside gene matches: 11. The DNA of the CDR3 is TGTGCCAGCAGCTTGGCCAGCGGGAGATCCAAGAGCGAGCAGTACTTC. Amino acid sequence: CASSLASGRSKSEQYF.

The chain couples TRBV15 to TRBJ1-4; 8 nucleotides agree with TRBD1. This CDR3 contains 14 residues. The V gene's germline CDR1 is LNHNV and CDR2 YYDKDF (reference sequence). V lost 5 bases to trimming and J lost 7 bases; unmatched junction nucleotides: 6. CDR3 protein: CATSPDRAAEKLFF. The CDR3 nucleotides are TGTGCCACCAGCCCGGACAGGGCGGCTGAAAAACTGTTTTTT.

The chain couples TRBV12-3 or TRBV12-4 to TRBJ1-2; possible D gene TRBD1, 5 bases. The CDR3 covers 13 residues. Trimming took off 7 bases at V and 8 bases at J, with 17 bases between the two ends. The CDR3 region has the DNA TGTGCCAGCACCCTTTCCTCTGGGGGGGGCTACACCTTC. It is translated as CASTLSSGGGYTF.

The chain is built from TRBV19 and TRBJ1-6, with 9 bases aligning to TRBD1. Losses at the gene ends were 6 bases for V and 10 bases for J; bases not matched to a gene: 10. In germline, CDR1 is LNHDA, CDR2 SQIVND (reference sequence). The CDR3 extends over 15 amino acids. The CDR3 region is CASSLQGQGDSPLHF. The CDR3 DNA follows: TGTGCCAGTAGCCTCCAGGGACAGGGTGACTCACCCCTCCACTTT.

The chain employs TRBV30 and TRBJ2-5, with 7 bases fitting TRBD1. The germline CDR1 and CDR2 sequences are GTSNPN and SVGIG (reference sequence). J gave up 2 bases and V 5 bases, and 5 bases lay outside the gene matches. This CDR3 region has 13 residues. Here the CDR3 DNA reads TGTGCCTGGGGGGGACAGTTACAAGAGACCCAGTACTTC. This translates into CAWGGQLQETQYF.

This clone was seen a single time. CDR3 coding DNA: TGCAGTGCTAGTGGGGCCGAGCAGTACTTC. Translation gives CSASGAEQYF. The J gene is TRBJ2-7, the V gene TRBV20-1, with D perhaps matching TRBD1 (5 bases). From germline, CDR1 is DFQATT and CDR2 SNEGSKA (reference sequence). The CDR3 is 10 amino acids. The ends were cut back, 3 bases at V and 6 bases at J, with 6 bases in the middle.

This chain joins TRBV6-5 and TRBJ2-7; D possibly corresponds to TRBD1 (6 bases). Trimming shortened V by 6 bases and J by 4 bases, and 13 bases separated the two germline ends. From germline, CDR1 is MNHEY and CDR2 SVGAGI. CDR3 size: 13 residues. CDR3 protein: CASSPLRGYEQYF. DNA for the CDR3: TGTGCCAGCAGCCCCCTGAGGGGGTACGAGCAGTACTTC.

V and J are TRBV6-5 and TRBJ1-6; D possibly corresponds to TRBD1 (5 bases). The germline V gene has CDR1 MNHEY and CDR2 SVGAGI. The CDR3 length is 16 residues. Between the trimmed V and J ends, which lost 1 base and 6 bases, there was a span of 13 bases. CDR3 amino acids: CASSYYPGRSNSPLHF. The CDR3 nucleotides are TGTGCCAGCAGTTACTACCCAGGGCGAAGTAATTCACCCCTCCACTTT.

The chain links TRBV19 to TRBJ2-3, with TRBD2 matching 8 bases. From germline, CDR1 is LNHDA and CDR2 SQIVND (reference sequence). CDR3 length: 15 amino acids. The V segment lost 2 bases and the J segment 3 bases; nucleotides outside the gene matches: 4. The CDR3 bases are TGTGCCAGTAGTATAATGGCGGGAGGAACAGATACGCAGTATTTT. It specifies CASSIMAGGTDTQYF.

The genes are TRBV6-4 and TRBJ2-1; TRBD2 matches at 12 bases. Germline lookup yields CDR1 MRHNA and CDR2 SNTAGT. The CDR3 covers 15 residues. V was pared by 7 bases and J by 6 bases, with 7 bases of the junction left unmatched. The CDR3 loop reads CASILTSGRGNEQFF. The CDR3 nucleotides are TGTGCCAGCATCCTGACTAGCGGGAGAGGCAATGAGCAGTTCTTC.

The genes are TRBV12-3 or TRBV12-4 and TRBJ1-1; the D gene is possibly TRBD1 (5 bases). V lost 6 bases to trimming and J lost 0 bases, with 8 bases between them. The CDR3 has 13 amino acids. The CDR3 DNA reads TGTGCCAGCAGCCCGGACATGAACACTGAAGCTTTCTTT. It yields the protein CASSPDMNTEAFF.

CDR3 amino acids: CASSLDRTPNYGYTF. CDR3 coding DNA: TGCGCCAGCAGCTTGGATCGCACACCTAACTATGGCTACACCTTC. The rearrangement links TRBV5-1 to TRBJ1-2; D remains unclear. V lost 0 bases and J 0 bases, leaving 9 bases between the germline ends. CDR1 and CDR2 (germline): SGHRS, YFSETQ. The CDR3 is 15 amino acids.

The chain is built from TRBV9 and TRBJ2-7; TRBD2 aligns across 11 bases. Per the germline V gene, CDR1 is SGDLS and CDR2 is YYNGEE. Trimming at V came to 4 bases and at J to 5 bases, leaving 8 bases not matched to a gene. This CDR3 is 15 amino acids long. CDR3 amino acids: CASSILAGGQDEQYF. CDR3 bases: TGTGCCAGCAGCATCTTAGCGGGGGGGCAGGACGAGCAGTACTTC.

The chain recombines TRBV24-1 with TRBJ1-2; 11 positions agree with TRBD1. J gave up 6 bases and V 7 bases, and 3 bases lay outside the gene matches. The CDR3 extends over 13 amino acids. Germline CDR1 reads KGHDR; CDR2 reads SFDVKD. The CDR3 DNA follows: TGTGCCACCAGGGGACAGGGGGGCGATGGCTACACCTTC. This gives the protein CATRGQGGDGYTF.

The chain carries TRBV19 and TRBJ1-2; D unclear. The germline V gene has CDR1 LNHDA and CDR2 SQIVND (reference sequence). CDR3 length: 13 amino acids. V lost 4 bases and J lost 2, with 8 bases in between. The CDR3 DNA reads TGTGCCAGTAGTACGGGATCCAACTATGGCTACACCTTC. As protein: CASSTGSNYGYTF.

The V call is TRBV6-2 or TRBV6-3, the J call TRBJ1-2; weak D call: TRBD1 (5 bases). V shed 2 bases and J shed 7 bases, with 14 bases lying between them. The V gene's germline CDR1 is MNHEY and CDR2 SVGEGT. The CDR3 length is 14 residues. Here the CDR3 reads CASSYGEGRSGYTF. In DNA, the CDR3 is TGTGCCAGCAGTTACGGAGAGGGGAGGAGTGGCTACACCTTC.

The chain uses TRBV7-3 and TRBJ2-2; 7 bases agree with TRBD1. The CDR3 spans 15 residues. Per germline, CDR1 SGHTA and CDR2 FQGTGA. The V segment lost 6 bases and the J segment 0 bases; nucleotides outside the gene matches: 4. In DNA form, the CDR3 reads TGTGCCAGCAGACCCGGGACAGCGAACACCGGGGAGCTGTTTTTT. Its protein product is CASRPGTANTGELFF.